The clone carrying this TCR beta chain was observed a handful of times. The antigen remains undetermined. The CDR3 contains 14 residues. J gave up 6 bases and V 5 bases, and 7 bases lay outside the gene matches. From germline, CDR1 is ENHRY and CDR2 SYGVKD. For the second PCR, which ran for about 7 to 12 cycles, a sample-barcoded 5' primer and a J-beta primer mix were used. TCRdb reanalysed the 5' RACE reads using MiXCR and keeps one entry per CDR3 protein. The sample has 700,000 or so distinct CDR3 sequences, 22% seen once. This sample was taken from a study of blood T cells in healthy people across ages. Notes on the study in general: Diversity was estimated from one million T cells, and these estimates were considered underestimates.

The authors drew 7.5 to 10 milliliters of peripheral blood from each donor. Sequencing input: blood. The genes are TRBV10-3 and TRBJ2-1, with 7 bases aligning to TRBD2. The TCR was taken from a man in his 70s in good health. In DNA, the CDR3 is TGTGCCATCAGTCGGTTGGGAGGGATCAATGAGCAGTTCTTC. The encoded protein is CAISRLGGINEQFF.